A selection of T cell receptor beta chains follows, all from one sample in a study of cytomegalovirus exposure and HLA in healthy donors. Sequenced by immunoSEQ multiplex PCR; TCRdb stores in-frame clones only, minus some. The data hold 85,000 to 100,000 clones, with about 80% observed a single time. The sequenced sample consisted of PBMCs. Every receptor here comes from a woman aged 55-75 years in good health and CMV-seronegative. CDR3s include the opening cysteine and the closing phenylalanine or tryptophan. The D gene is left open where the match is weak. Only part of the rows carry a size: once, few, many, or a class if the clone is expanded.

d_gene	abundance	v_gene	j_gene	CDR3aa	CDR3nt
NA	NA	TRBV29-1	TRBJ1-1	CSVEVGAYTNTEAFF	TGCAGCGTTGAGGTAGGGGCTTATACGAACACTGAAGCTTTCTTT
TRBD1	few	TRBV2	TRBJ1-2	CASELDRAGYGYTF	TGTGCCAGCGAGTTAGACAGGGCGGGCTATGGCTACACCTTC
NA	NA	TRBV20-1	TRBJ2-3	CSAGPGGAQYF	TGCAGTGCGGGTCCCGGAGGGGCGCAGTATTTT
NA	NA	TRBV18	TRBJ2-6	CAPQGRSGANVLTF	TGTGCCCCCCAAGGGAGGTCGGGGGCCAACGTCCTGACTTTC
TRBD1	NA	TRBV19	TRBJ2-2	CASSSRQGAWGNTGELFF	TGTGCCAGTAGTAGTAGACAGGGAGCCTGGGGCAACACCGGGGAGCTGTTTTTT
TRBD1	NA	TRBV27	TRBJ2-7	CASSPKTGIHYEQYF	TGTGCCAGCAGTCCCAAGACAGGGATCCACTACGAGCAGTACTTC
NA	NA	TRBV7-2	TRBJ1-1	CASSFFWREEAFF	TGTGCCAGCAGCTTTTTTTGGAGAGAAGAAGCTTTCTTT
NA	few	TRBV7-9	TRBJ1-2	CASSLVLLSVSRTNYGYTF	TGTGCCAGCAGCTTAGTATTGTTGAGCGTAAGCAGAACTAACTATGGCTACACCTTC
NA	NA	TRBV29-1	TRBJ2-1	CSADNYNEQFF	TGCAGCGCGGACAACTACAATGAGCAGTTCTTC
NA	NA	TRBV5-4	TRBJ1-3	CASSRGGISGNTIYF	TGTGCCAGCAGCCGGGGGGGAATCTCTGGAAACACCATATATTTT
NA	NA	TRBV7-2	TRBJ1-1	CASSLERQGTEAFF	TGTGCCAGCAGCTTAGAACGTCAGGGCACTGAAGCTTTCTTT
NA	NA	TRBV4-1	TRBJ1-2	CASSQGEALNYGYTF	TGCGCCAGCAGCCAAGGCGAGGCTCTAAACTATGGCTACACCTTC
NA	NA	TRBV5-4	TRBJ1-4	CASSAGGGANEKLFF	TGTGCCAGCAGCGCGGGCGGGGGAGCTAATGAAAAACTGTTTTTT
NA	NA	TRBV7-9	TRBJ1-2	CASSLGLQLYGYTF	TGTGCCAGCAGCTTAGGTCTCCAACTCTATGGCTACACCTTC
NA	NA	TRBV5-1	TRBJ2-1	CASSQLQGGNNEQFF	TGCGCCAGCAGCCAATTACAGGGTGGGAACAATGAGCAGTTCTTC
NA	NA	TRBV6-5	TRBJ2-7	CASRRGSSSYEQYF	TGTGCCAGCCGTCGGGGGTCGAGCTCCTACGAGCAGTACTTC
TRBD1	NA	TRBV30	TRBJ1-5	CAWSPGQGGNQPQHF	TGTGCCTGGAGTCCAGGACAGGGTGGGAATCAGCCCCAGCATTTT
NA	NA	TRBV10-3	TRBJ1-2	CATWSEGNYGYTF	TGTGCCACCTGGTCGGAGGGAAACTATGGCTACACCTTC
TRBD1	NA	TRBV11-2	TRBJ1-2	CASSYRGTFAYGYTF	TGTGCCAGCAGCTACAGGGGGACTTTCGCCTATGGCTACACCTTC
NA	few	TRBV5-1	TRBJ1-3	CASSPGLSGNTIYF	TGCGCCAGCAGCCCCGGTCTCTCTGGAAACACCATATATTTT
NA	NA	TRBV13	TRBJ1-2	CASSISQGSYGYTF	TGTGCCAGCAGCATCTCCCAGGGTAGCTATGGCTACACCTTC
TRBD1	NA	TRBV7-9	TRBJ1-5	CASSLGTGVSQPQHF	TGTGCCAGCAGCTTAGGGACAGGGGTCAGCCAGCCCCAGCATTTT
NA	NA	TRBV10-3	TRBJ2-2	CAIRTANTGELFF	TGTGCCATCAGGACAGCGAACACCGGGGAGCTGTTTTTT
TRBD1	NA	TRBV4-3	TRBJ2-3	CASSARGQGSPDTQYF	TGCGCCAGCAGCGCCCGGGGACAGGGCTCCCCAGATACGCAGTATTTT
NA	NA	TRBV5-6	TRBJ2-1	CASSLVRSPYNEQFF	TGTGCCAGCAGCTTGGTGAGGTCGCCTTACAATGAGCAGTTCTTC
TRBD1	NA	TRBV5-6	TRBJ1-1	CASSKAWGQMNTEAFF	TGTGCCAGCAGCAAGGCCTGGGGACAGATGAACACTGAAGCTTTCTTT
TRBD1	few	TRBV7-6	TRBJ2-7	CASSLQGVPPYEQYF	TGTGCCAGCAGCTTACAGGGGGTCCCCCCCTACGAGCAGTACTTC
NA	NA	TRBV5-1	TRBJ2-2	CASSLGSAGELFF	TGCGCCAGCAGCTTGGGTAGCGCCGGGGAGCTGTTTTTT
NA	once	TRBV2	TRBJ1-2	CASSDGQNYGYTF	TGTGCCAGCAGTGACGGACAGAACTATGGCTACACCTTC
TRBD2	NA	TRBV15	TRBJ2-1	CATSRGNSGRARDEQFF	TGTGCCACCAGCAGAGGAAATAGCGGGAGGGCCAGGGATGAGCAGTTCTTC
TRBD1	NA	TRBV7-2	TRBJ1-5	CASSLVLDRDNQPQHF	TGTGCCAGCAGCTTAGTACTAGACAGGGACAATCAGCCCCAGCATTTT
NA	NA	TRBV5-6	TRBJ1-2	CASSLVSENYGYTF	TGTGCCAGCAGCTTGGTGTCCGAGAACTATGGCTACACCTTC
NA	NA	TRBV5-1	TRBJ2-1	CASSLDGLADYNEQFF	TGCGCCAGCAGCTTGGATGGTCTAGCCGATTACAATGAGCAGTTCTTC
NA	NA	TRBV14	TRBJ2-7	CASSQGAGFSYEQYF	TGTGCCAGCAGCCAAGGGGCAGGATTCTCCTACGAGCAGTACTTC
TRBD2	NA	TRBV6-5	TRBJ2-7	CASGLAGSYEQYF	TGTGCCAGCGGACTAGCGGGCTCCTACGAGCAGTACTTC
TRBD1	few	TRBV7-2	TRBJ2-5	CASTGQRQETQYF	TGTGCCAGCACGGGACAGCGCCAAGAGACCCAGTACTTC
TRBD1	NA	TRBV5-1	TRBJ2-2	CASSLATGTGRTGELFF	TGCGCCAGCAGCTTGGCCACCGGGACAGGGAGGACCGGGGAGCTGTTTTTT
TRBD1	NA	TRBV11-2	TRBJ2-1	CASSFNNRGTDEQFF	TGTGCCAGCAGCTTCAATAACAGGGGAACGGATGAGCAGTTCTTC
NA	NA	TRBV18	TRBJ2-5	CASSGETQYF	TGTGCCAGCTCAGGCGAGACCCAGTACTTC
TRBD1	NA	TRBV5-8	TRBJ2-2	CASSAWTGNTGELFF	TGTGCCAGCAGCGCCTGGACAGGGAACACCGGGGAGCTGTTTTTT
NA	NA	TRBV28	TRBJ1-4	CASSLGYYNEKLFF	TGTGCCAGCAGTTTAGGCTACTATAATGAAAAACTGTTTTTT
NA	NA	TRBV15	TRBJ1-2	CATSRDYYQSPRTTVSRGYTF	TGTGCCACCAGCAGAGATTATTATCAGTCTCCCCGGACTACGGTCTCGCGCGGCTACACCTTC
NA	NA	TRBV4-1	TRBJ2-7	CASSQDRAGPTGEQYF	TGCGCCAGCAGCCAAGATCGAGCAGGGCCAACCGGCGAGCAGTACTTC
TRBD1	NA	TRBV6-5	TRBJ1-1	CASSYSGQTAAAFF	TGTGCCAGCAGTTACTCGGGACAGACCGCCGCAGCTTTCTTT
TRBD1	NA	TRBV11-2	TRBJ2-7	CASSFLSGTGFFGGDEQYF	TGTGCCAGCAGCTTTCTCTCCGGGACAGGTTTTTTTGGTGGTGACGAGCAGTACTTC
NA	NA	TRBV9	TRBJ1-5	CASSDDSGGQPQHF	TGTGCCAGCAGCGATGACAGTGGGGGCCAGCCCCAGCATTTT
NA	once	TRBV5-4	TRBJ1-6	CASSSWANNSPLHF	TGTGCCAGCAGCTCCTGGGCTAATAATTCACCCCTCCACTTT
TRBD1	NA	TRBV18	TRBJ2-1	CASSPSISGGPGNEQFF	TGTGCCAGCTCACCATCAATATCAGGGGGCCCTGGCAATGAGCAGTTCTTC
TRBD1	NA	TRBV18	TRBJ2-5	CASSVGGSETQYF	TGTGCCAGCTCAGTAGGGGGCTCGGAGACCCAGTACTTC
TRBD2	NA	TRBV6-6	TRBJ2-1	CASSTSTSGGANEQFF	TGTGCCAGCAGCACGAGTACTAGCGGGGGGGCGAATGAGCAGTTCTTC
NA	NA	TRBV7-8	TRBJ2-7	CASSLDGGRLAYEQYF	TGTGCCAGCAGCTTAGACGGGGGACGCCTTGCCTACGAGCAGTACTTC
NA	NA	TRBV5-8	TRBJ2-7	CASSLGIYYEQYF	TGTGCCAGCAGCTTGGGCATCTACTACGAGCAGTACTTC
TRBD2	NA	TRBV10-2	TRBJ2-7	CASRPPGLAGEQYF	TGCGCCAGTCGTCCCCCGGGACTAGCGGGAGAGCAGTACTTC
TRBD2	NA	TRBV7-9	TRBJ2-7	CASSSTSGLAGPTYEQYF	TGTGCCAGCAGCTCCACCTCGGGACTAGCGGGGCCCACCTACGAGCAGTACTTC
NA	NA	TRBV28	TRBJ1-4	CASSLGGNEKLFF	TGTGCCAGCAGTTTAGGGGGCAATGAAAAACTGTTTTTT
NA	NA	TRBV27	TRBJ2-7	CASSSGLGYEQYF	TGTGCCAGCAGTTCCGGACTCGGCTACGAGCAGTACTTC
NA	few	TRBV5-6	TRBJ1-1	CASSLGHTEAFF	TGTGCCAGCAGCTTGGGGCACACTGAAGCTTTCTTT
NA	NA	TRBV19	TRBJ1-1	CASSYRGTEAFF	TGTGCCAGTAGTTACCGGGGCACTGAAGCTTTCTTT
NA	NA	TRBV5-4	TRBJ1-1	CASSYDRAPNTEAFF	TGTGCCAGCAGCTATGACAGAGCCCCGAACACTGAAGCTTTCTTT
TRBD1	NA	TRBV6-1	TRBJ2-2	CASSGTGPGELFF	TGTGCCAGCAGTGGGACAGGGCCCGGGGAGCTGTTTTTT